The present T cell receptor (beta chain) was sequenced within a study of T-cell reconstitution after alpha-beta-depleted transplantation in children. This clonotype was detected a few times. Unique molecular identifiers were incorporated during preparation of the TCRbeta library. Each CDR3 protein gets one entry after TCRdb re-called the PCR reads with MiXCR. The sample comprises tens of thousands of distinct CDR3 sequences, 7.3% of which are singletons, and around 2.5% rests with the top ten. Germline V lookup: CDR1 SNHLY, CDR2 FYNNEI. This CDR3 is 16 amino acids long. Unmatched junction bases numbered 8, after V lost 4 bases and J lost 2 bases.

V is TRBV2 and J is TRBJ2-7, with 10 nucleotides matching TRBD1. The source of this sequence is a human donor who donated a stem cell graft to a child with acute lymphoblastic leukemia. The material was PBMCs from the stem cell graft donor, obtained from the stem cell graft. CDR3 sequence (DNA): TGTGCCAGCAGTGGGGCCCAGACAGGGGGCCCCTACGAGCAGTACTTC. Translated, it gives CASSGAQTGGPYEQYF.